This TCR beta chain was recovered during a study of T cells in Graves' hyperthyroidism and ophthalmopathy. The study, taken as a whole, reports: The model foresaw ophthalmopathy a median around seven months prior to onset.

Researchers took RNA transcripts and amplified the TCR beta CDR3 regions from them. Initially, a first-round RT-PCR of the TCR CDR3 employed the HTBI primer set. Each CDR3 protein gets one entry after TCRdb re-called the multiplex PCR reads with MiXCR. This table has around 250,000 distinct CDR3 sequences, more than 14% appearing once. The germline CDR1 and CDR2 sequences are SGHAT and FQNNGV. Trimming cost V 3 bases and J 2 bases; bases outside gene matches: 2. This CDR3 spans 15 amino acids. This clonotype was counted at least ten times. The antigen is unknown. V gene TRBV11-2 combines with J gene TRBJ2-1, with 9 bases identical to TRBD2. What was sequenced was blood. The sequence was collected from a woman aged 35 to 49 with Graves' hyperthyroidism that later progressed to Graves' ophthalmopathy. CDR3: CASSLASGTYNEQFF. CDR3 coding DNA: TGTGCCAGCAGCTTGGCTAGCGGGACCTACAATGAGCAGTTCTTC.